The clone carrying this T cell receptor beta chain showed up just a few times. One end of the junction does not line up with germline, which may come from a read error. Read sequence stops 3 residues before the CDR3 end, and the germline J gene provides the missing end. Other nucleotide sequences in the sample specify the same CDR3. These data originate in a study of T cell clonality in common variable immunodeficiency. Generated by immunoSEQ multiplex PCR, the TCRdb table keeps only in-frame clones and is missing some. The sample has 50,000 to 65,000 clones, none seen only once. The CDR3 has 14 amino acids. Germline V gene sequence: CDR1 SGHTA, CDR2 FQGNSA.

The clonotype comes from a person aged 18 to 75 in good health. Sample: peripheral blood mononuclear cells. This rearrangement joins TRBV7-2 to TRBJ1-3, with TRBD1 matching 7 bases. The CDR3 loop is CASRNRGPGNTIYF. The DNA read from the CDR3 is TGTGCCAGCAGGAACAGGGGTCCGGGAAACACA.